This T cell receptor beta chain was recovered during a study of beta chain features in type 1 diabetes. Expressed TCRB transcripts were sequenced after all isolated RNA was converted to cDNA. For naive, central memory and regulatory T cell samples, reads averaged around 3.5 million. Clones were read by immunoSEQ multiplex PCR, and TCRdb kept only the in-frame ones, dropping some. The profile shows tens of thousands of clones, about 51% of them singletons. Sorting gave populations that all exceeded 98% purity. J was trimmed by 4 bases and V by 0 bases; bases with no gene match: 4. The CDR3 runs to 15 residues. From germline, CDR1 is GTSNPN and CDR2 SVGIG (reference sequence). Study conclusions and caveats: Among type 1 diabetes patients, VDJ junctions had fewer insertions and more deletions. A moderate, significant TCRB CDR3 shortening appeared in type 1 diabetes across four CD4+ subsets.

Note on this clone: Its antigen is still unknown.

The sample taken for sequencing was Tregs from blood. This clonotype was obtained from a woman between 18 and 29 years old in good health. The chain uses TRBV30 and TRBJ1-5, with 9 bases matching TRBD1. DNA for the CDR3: TGTGCCTGGAGTGTACCGGACAGGGGAAATCAGCCCCAGCATTTT. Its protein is CAWSVPDRGNQPQHF.